This is a list of T cell receptor beta chains from one sample in a study of PD-1 blockade in classical Hodgkin lymphoma. Sequenced by immunoSEQ multiplex PCR; TCRdb stores in-frame clones only, minus some. Found here are nearly 55,000 clones, 65% to 85% of them singletons; the top ten hold 16%. Material: peripheral blood mononuclear cells (PBMCs), obtained at baseline. These receptors originate from a human donor with classical Hodgkin lymphoma. Both conserved end residues are part of each CDR3.

J gene	V gene	CDR3 protein
TRBJ1-6	TRBV6-5	CASSGQYHNSPLHF
TRBJ2-5	TRBV5-1	CASSSWDMGLQETQYF
TRBJ2-1	TRBV6-1	CASRERTSGRYNEQFF
TRBJ2-3	TRBV2	CASSPLEWGSGTQYF
TRBJ1-3	TRBV9	CASSPRTVLSGNTIYF
TRBJ1-5	TRBV7-9	CASTALPHDRGGGNQPQHF
TRBJ1-2	TRBV7-9	CASSPGTANYGYTF
TRBJ1-1	TRBV7-6	CASSSRAGVQGTEAFF
TRBJ1-2	TRBV10-1	CASSEPRGSLDYGYTF
TRBJ1-1	TRBV5-1	CASSLGWQGVNTEAFF
TRBJ2-5	TRBV25-1	CASSPIGRARETQYF
TRBJ1-5	TRBV28	CASSLGEGYRQPQHF
TRBJ2-7	TRBV11-2	CASSFPGQGFSYEQYF
TRBJ2-3	TRBV7-9	CASSPRGPDTQYF
TRBJ2-2	TRBV9	CASSVVPGGTGELFF
TRBJ2-1	TRBV7-9	CASSFLADRGNEQFF